Presented here are 13 T cell receptor beta chains from one specimen sequenced in a study of blood T cells in healthy people across ages (dated by TCRdb to between 2014 and 2016). Receptor libraries were prepared by 5' RACE. Reads for this sample came from an Illumina HiSeq 2500. The second PCR ran for about 7 to 11 cycles and used a J-beta primer mix along with a sample-barcoded 5' primer. Using fastp trimming at Q25 and MiXCR clonotype assembly, TCRdb reanalyzed the public sequencing data and kept in-frame beta chains. A single entry per CDR3 protein holds the most common genes and DNA from its merged rows. The sample table contains 600,000 to 1,000,000 distinct CDR3 sequences; only one count was recorded for 25% of them. Roughly 3.8% of the sample is in the top ten clones. The sample also formed part of further work on T cells of mothers and their children.

The sample comprised blood. The receptors were sampled from a boy younger than 18 in good health.

This sequence joins TRBV9 and TRBJ2-2; D remains unclear. Germline V gene lookup returns CDR1 SGDLS and CDR2 YYNGEE. The length of the CDR3 is 12 residues. V dropped 0 bases and J dropped 7 bases, with 4 bases sitting between them. This CDR3 is CASSVGIGELFF. The CDR3, as DNA: TGTGCCAGCAGCGTAGGTATCGGGGAGCTGTTTTTT.

In its sample, this clonotype was seen many times. This sequence joins TRBV7-2 and TRBJ2-1; D is uncertain. CDR1 SGHTA and CDR2 FQGNSA come from the germline V gene. V was cut by 5 bases and J by 6 bases, with 5 bases left in between. The CDR3 length is 11 residues. CDR3 loop: CASSLLNEQFF. CDR3 DNA sequence: TGTGCCAGCAGCCTCCTCAATGAGCAGTTCTTC. The whole variable domain, filled in from reference TRBV7-2 and TRBJ2-1, reads GAGVSQSPSNKVTEKGKDVELRCDPISGHTALYWYRQSLGQGLEFLIYFQGNSAPDKSGLPSDRFSAERTGGSVSTLTIQRTQQEDSAVYLCASSLLNEQFFGPGTRLTVL.

This clonotype showed up just a few times. The J gene is TRBJ1-5, the V gene TRBV18, with D tentatively TRBD1 (6 bases). Trimming took off 2 bases at V and 9 bases at J, with 20 bases between the two ends. This CDR3 comprises 16 residues. In germline, CDR1 is KGHSH, CDR2 LQKENI. The DNA of the CDR3 is TGTGCCAGCTCACCAGAGTCAGGGGCAGGGGAGGGGCCCCAGCATTTT. It specifies CASSPESGAGEGPQHF.

As concerns this clonotype: Germline and junction disagree at one end, which may indicate a read error. This sequence joins TRBV5-1 and TRBJ2-5; D is unresolved. Germline V gives CDR1 SGHRS, CDR2 YFSETQ. This CDR3 is built from 14 residues. CDR3 nucleotide sequence: TGCGCCAGCAGCCCCCGAGACCTCGGAGAGACCCAGTGCTTC. Its protein is CASSPRDLGETQCF. Based on the CDR3 plus reference TRBV5-1 and TRBJ2-5, the full variable domain is KAGVTQTPRYLIKTRGQQVTLSCSPISGHRSVSWYQQTPGQGLQFLFEYFSETQRNKGNFPGRFSGRQFSNSRSEMNVSTLELGDSALYLCASSPRDLGETQCFGPGTRLLVL.

The rearrangement links TRBV29-1 to TRBJ1-2; tentative D call: TRBD1 (6 bases). Trimming took 8 bases from V and 8 from J, leaving 18 bases between them. CDR3 size: 12 residues. CDR1 and CDR2 (germline): SQVTM, ANQGSEA. The CDR3 DNA follows: TGCAGCTTCGGGACACCCGAGGGGGGCTACACCTTC. As protein: CSFGTPEGGYTF.

This chain uses TRBV5-5 with TRBJ1-4, with D possibly matching TRBD1 (5 bases). V dropped 2 bases and J dropped 6 bases, with 14 bases sitting between them. Germline CDR1 reads SGHKS; CDR2 reads YYEKEE (reference sequence). The CDR3 is 15 amino acids. The CDR3 spells CASSFTGVADEKLFF. CDR3 bases: TGTGCCAGCAGCTTTACAGGAGTCGCGGATGAAAAACTGTTTTTT.

In its sample, this clonotype was seen a few times. The V and J genes are TRBV28 and TRBJ2-7; D could derive from TRBD1 or TRBD2 (5 bases each). V shed 6 bases and J shed 2 bases, with 20 bases lying between them. The length of the CDR3 is 16 residues. CDR1 is MDHEN and CDR2 is SYDVKM in the germline V gene. DNA for the CDR3: TGTGCCAGCAGCCCCGGCTGGGCCATGGGGGCCTACGAGCAGTACTTC. This encodes CASSPGWAMGAYEQYF.

V usage is TRBV12-3 or TRBV12-4 and J usage is TRBJ1-1; D remains ambiguous. This CDR3 spans 12 amino acids. V lost 5 bases to trimming and J lost 7 bases, with 11 bases between them. The CDR3 loop reads CASSPARDEAFF. The CDR3 bases are TGTGCCAGCAGTCCTGCTAGGGATGAAGCTTTCTTT.

V gene TRBV7-3 combines with J gene TRBJ2-1; D possibly corresponds to TRBD1 (5 bases). Trimming left V 0 bases short and J 6 bases short, with 9 bases between. The CDR3 totals 14 residues. Per germline, CDR1 SGHTA and CDR2 FQGTGA. The CDR3 nucleotides read TGTGCCAGCAGCTTAACAAAAGGGGCCAATGAGCAGTTCTTC. Amino acids: CASSLTKGANEQFF.

This clonotype was counted a few times. The rearrangement uses TRBV11-2 and TRBJ2-6; TRBD2 matches at 7 bases. The CDR3 is made up of 19 amino acids. With V trimmed by 4 bases and J by 1 base, 13 bases remained unmatched. Germline CDR1 is SGHAT and CDR2 is FQNNGV. Here the CDR3 DNA reads TGTGCCAGCAGCTCCATCTGGGAGGGAAAGAGATCTGGGGCCAACGTCCTGACTTTC. Translated: CASSSIWEGKRSGANVLTF.

This chain joins TRBV14 and TRBJ2-5, with TRBD2 identical over 10 bases. The germline V gene encodes CDR1 SGHDN and CDR2 FVKESK. With 1 base clipped from V and 4 bases from J, the junction kept 9 bases outside the gene matches. The CDR3 covers 17 residues. CDR3 residues: CASSQAVSLAGVETQYF. In nucleotides, the CDR3 is TGTGCCAGCAGCCAAGCTGTATCGCTAGCGGGGGTAGAGACCCAGTACTTC.

This chain uses TRBV6-5 with TRBJ2-1; D might be TRBD1 or TRBD2, each matching 5 bases. This CDR3 has 13 residues. Trimming cost V 8 bases and J 6 bases, with 14 bases left between them. Germline V gene data show CDR1 as MNHEY and CDR2 as SVGAGI. In DNA, the CDR3 is TGTGCCAGCGGAACCGGGGCCTCCAATGAGCAGTTCTTC. Its translation is CASGTGASNEQFF.

The table lists this clonotype with a few counts. This sequence joins TRBV28 and TRBJ2-5, with D hard to call. The J call may be mistaken, given a closer DNA end match to TRBJ2-7. CDR3 length: 10 amino acids. Germline CDR1 MDHEN, CDR2 SYDVKM. CDR3 in DNA: TGTGCCAGCGGGGTCTACGAGCAGTACTTC. This sequence encodes CASGVYEQYF.